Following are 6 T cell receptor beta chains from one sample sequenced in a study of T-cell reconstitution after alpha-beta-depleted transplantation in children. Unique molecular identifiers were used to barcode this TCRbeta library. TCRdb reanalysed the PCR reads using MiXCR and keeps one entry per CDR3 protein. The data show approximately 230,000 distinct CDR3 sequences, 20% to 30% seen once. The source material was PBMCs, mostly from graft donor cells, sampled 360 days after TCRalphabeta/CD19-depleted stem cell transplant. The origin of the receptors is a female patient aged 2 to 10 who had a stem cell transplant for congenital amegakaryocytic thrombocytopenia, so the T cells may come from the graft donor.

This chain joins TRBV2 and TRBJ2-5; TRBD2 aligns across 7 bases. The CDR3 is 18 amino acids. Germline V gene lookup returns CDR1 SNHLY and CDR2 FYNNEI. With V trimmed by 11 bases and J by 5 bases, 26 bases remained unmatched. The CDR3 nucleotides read TGTGCCTCCCGGCGTAGGGGTACGCGAGCGGGGCTCGGCGAGACCCAGTACTTC. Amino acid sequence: CASRRRGTRAGLGETQYF.

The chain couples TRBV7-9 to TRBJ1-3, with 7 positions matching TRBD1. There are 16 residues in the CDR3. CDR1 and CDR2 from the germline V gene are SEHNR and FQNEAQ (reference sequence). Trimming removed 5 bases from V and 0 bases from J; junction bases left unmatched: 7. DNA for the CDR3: TGTGCCAGCAGCATCGGGACAGCGAACTCTGGAAACACCATATATTTT. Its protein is CASSIGTANSGNTIYF. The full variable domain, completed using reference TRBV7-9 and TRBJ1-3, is DTGVSQNPRHKITKRGQNVTFRCDPISEHNRLYWYRQTLGQGPEFLTYFQNEAQLEKSRLLSDRFSAERPKGSFSTLEIQRTEQGDSAMYLCASSIGTANSGNTIYFGEGSWLTVV.

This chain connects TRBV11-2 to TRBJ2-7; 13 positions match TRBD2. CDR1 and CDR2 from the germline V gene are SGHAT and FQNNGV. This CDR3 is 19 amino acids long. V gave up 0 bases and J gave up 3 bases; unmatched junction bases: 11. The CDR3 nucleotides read TGTGCCAGCAGCTTAGAGGGGAGGGGACTAGCGGGACCGGGCTACGAGCAGTACTTC. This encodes CASSLEGRGLAGPGYEQYF.

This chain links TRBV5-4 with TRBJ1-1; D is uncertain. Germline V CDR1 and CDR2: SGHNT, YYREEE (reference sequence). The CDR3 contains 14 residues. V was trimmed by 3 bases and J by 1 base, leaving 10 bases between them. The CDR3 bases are TGTGCCAGCAGCTCCCTGACCGGGAACACTGAAGCTTTCTTT. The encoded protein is CASSSLTGNTEAFF.

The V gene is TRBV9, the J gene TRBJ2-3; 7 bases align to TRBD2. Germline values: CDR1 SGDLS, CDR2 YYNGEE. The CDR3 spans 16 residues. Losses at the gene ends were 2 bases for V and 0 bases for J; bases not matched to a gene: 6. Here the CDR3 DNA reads TGTGCCAGCAGCGTGCACCCGCGGGAGAGCACAGATACGCAGTATTTT. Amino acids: CASSVHPRESTDTQYF.

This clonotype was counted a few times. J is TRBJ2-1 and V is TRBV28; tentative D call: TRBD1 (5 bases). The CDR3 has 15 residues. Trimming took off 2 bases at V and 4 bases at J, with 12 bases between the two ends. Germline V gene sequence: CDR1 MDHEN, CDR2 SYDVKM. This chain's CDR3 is CASSLRDSAYNEQFF. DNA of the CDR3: TGTGCCAGCAGTTTACGTGACAGCGCGTACAATGAGCAGTTCTTC. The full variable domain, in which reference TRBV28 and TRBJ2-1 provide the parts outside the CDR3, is DVKVTQSSRYLVKRTGEKVFLECVQDMDHENMFWYRQDPGLGLRLIYFSYDVKMKEKGDIPEGYSVSREKKERFSLILESASTNQTSMYLCASSLRDSAYNEQFFGPGTRLTVL.